This T cell receptor (beta chain) was captured by sequencing in a study of post-analysis software for immune sequencing data. Study background: The cohort encompassed relapsing-remitting, secondary progressive and progressive-relapsing multiple sclerosis disease courses.

Note on this clonotype: Its antigen is not identified.

Each TCR beta cDNA library carried unique molecular identifiers. Yield was roughly 500,000 cDNA molecules from about 1 to 10 million T cells. TCRdb independently ran MiXCR on the PCR reads; one entry per CDR3 protein. This repertoire shows 550,000 to 700,000 distinct CDR3 sequences, about 44% found once; its top ten account for over 1.5%. Study results and limitations: Those with multiple sclerosis, the patient group, showed significantly lower normalized Chao1 diversity than controls. Samples sharing a preparation batch grouped tightly together when assessed by F measure.

Source material: blood. The clonotype was recovered from a girl aged 10-17 years with multiple sclerosis.

The DNA for the CDR3 is TGCAGTGGGGACAGGGATAACTATGGCTACACCTTC. Translation gives CSGDRDNYGYTF. The rearrangement uses TRBV20-1 and TRBJ1-2; 9 bases are a match to TRBD1. The germline gives CDR1 DFQATT, CDR2 SNEGSKA (reference sequence). Trimming removed 7 bases from V and 1 base from J; junction bases left unmatched: 1. This CDR3 is 12 amino acids long.